The subject of this entry is one T cell receptor (beta chain). This entry comes from a study of blood T cell repertoires in COVID-19. Turning to the study itself: There were acute and convalescent COVID-19 samples, and they came from the United States, Italy and Spain.

This CDR3 contains 15 residues. V shed 3 bases and J 0 bases; nucleotides not matched to a gene: 2. Looked up from germline, CDR1 is SGHRS and CDR2 is YFSETQ. The assay was immunoSEQ multiplex PCR, and TCRdb's table has in-frame clones only and misses some. The sample consists of about 380,000 clones, over 75% of them appearing once. The V gene is TRBV5-1, the J gene TRBJ1-4, with 7 bases matching TRBD1. The sequenced material came from PBMCs or T cells enriched from blood (not recorded which). The TCR sequence derives from a man aged 30 to 45 who had recovered from COVID-19. As DNA, the CDR3 is TGCGCCAGCAGCTATGGACAGGCAACTAATGAAAAACTGTTTTTT. Its translation is CASSYGQATNEKLFF. Filled out from reference TRBV5-1 and TRBJ1-4, the complete variable domain reads KAGVTQTPRYLIKTRGQQVTLSCSPISGHRSVSWYQQTPGQGLQFLFEYFSETQRNKGNFPGRFSGRQFSNSRSEMNVSTLELGDSALYLCASSYGQATNEKLFFGSGTQLSVL.